The 30 T cell receptor beta chains presented below share a single source sample, sequenced in a study of T cells after posttransplantation cyclophosphamide. The method was immunoSEQ multiplex PCR; TCRdb's version includes in-frame clones alone and lacks a portion of them. The data show 38,000 or so clones, with none appearing a single time. The sample consisted of PBMCs. The origin of the receptors is a man aged 50-59 years in good health, CMV-negative, and a related stem cell transplant donor.

This clone was observed at least ten times. This chain links TRBV5-4 with TRBJ1-3, with 8 bases identical to TRBD1. The CDR3 totals 15 residues. Germline values: CDR1 SGHNT, CDR2 YYREEE (reference sequence). J lost 4 bases, V lost 1 base, and 4 bases had no gene match. The DNA for the CDR3 is TGTGCCAGCAGCTTGTCGGCAGGGGGCGGAAACACCATATATTTT. Translation: CASSLSAGGGNTIYF. The variable domain in full, with the rest retrieved from reference TRBV5-4 and TRBJ1-3, is ETGVTQSPTHLIKTRGQQVTLRCSSQSGHNTVSWYQQALGQGPQFIFQYYREEENGRGNFPPRFSGLQFPNYSSELNVNALELDDSALYLCASSLSAGGGNTIYFGEGSWLTVV.

This clone was detected ten times or more. This chain joins TRBV14 and TRBJ2-7; no reliable D call. The CDR3 covers 13 residues. Trimming stripped 3 bases from V and 0 bases from J, with 6 bases between. CDR1 and CDR2 from the germline V gene are SGHDN and FVKESK. CDR3 sequence (DNA): TGTGCCAGCAGCCAGGCTTACTCCTACGAGCAGTACTTC. This encodes CASSQAYSYEQYF.

This clone came up many times. The chain links TRBV7-9 to TRBJ2-3; weak D call: TRBD1 (5 bases). Germline V gives CDR1 SEHNR, CDR2 FQNEAQ (reference sequence). Trimming removed 5 bases at V and 5 bases at J, with 17 bases between. The CDR3 length is 15 residues. The CDR3: CASSQGPVARDTQYF. CDR3 bases: TGTGCCAGCAGCCAGGGCCCCGTTGCACGAGATACGCAGTATTTT.

In its sample, this clone was seen a few times. The chain combines TRBV5-1 with TRBJ2-5, with D maybe TRBD1 (7 bases). CDR3 length equals 15 residues. Trimming shortened V by 4 bases and J by 4 bases, and 17 bases separated the two germline ends. Germline loops: CDR1 SGHRS, CDR2 YFSETQ. The CDR3 nucleotides are TGCGCCAGCAGCAAACCGGACAGGCGGGGAGAGACCCAGTACTTC. The encoded protein is CASSKPDRRGETQYF.

This clone was observed at least ten times. The chain employs TRBV6-4 and TRBJ2-2; the D gene is possibly TRBD1 (6 bases). The germline V and J ends were trimmed by 6 bases and 3 bases, with 17 bases remaining between them. Per germline, CDR1 MRHNA and CDR2 SNTAGT. The CDR3 covers 16 residues. For the CDR3, the DNA is TGTGCCAGCAGCCCAAAACAGGGATCGGACACCGGGGAGCTGTTTTTT. Residues: CASSPKQGSDTGELFF.

In its sample, this clone was seen many times. The chain uses TRBV18 and TRBJ2-5; a weak D match, TRBD1 (6 bases). V was shortened by 6 bases and J by 1 base, with 6 bases between the two germline ends. This CDR3 has 12 residues. CDR1 is KGHSH, CDR2 LQKENI, per germline. For the CDR3, the DNA is TGTGCCAGCTCGGACAGCCAAGAGACCCAGTACTTC. Protein: CASSDSQETQYF.

In its sample, this clone was seen a few times. The chain is built from TRBV11-2 and TRBJ2-7, with 9 positions matching TRBD2. The V and J ends lost 1 base and 2 bases, in that order; junction bases with no gene match: 3. The germline gives CDR1 SGHAT, CDR2 FQNNGV. CDR3 length: 15 residues. The CDR3 here is CASSLGLAVTYEQYF. CDR3 coding DNA: TGTGCCAGCAGCTTAGGACTAGCGGTAACCTACGAGCAGTACTTC.

V and J are TRBV7-9 and TRBJ1-4, with D perhaps matching TRBD1 (5 bases). Germline assignment: CDR1 SEHNR and CDR2 FQNEAQ (reference sequence). The CDR3 contains 17 residues. V was pared by 3 bases and J by 1 base, with 15 bases between. CDR3 protein: CASSFTLETVTNEKLFF. The CDR3 DNA reads as TGTGCCAGCAGCTTTACCCTCGAGACAGTAACTAATGAAAAACTGTTTTTT.

Many counts were recorded for this clone. The CDR3 reads CASSPGIRTRGNQPQHF. The CDR3, as DNA: TGTGCCAGCTCACCGGGTATAAGGACCAGGGGCAATCAGCCCCAGCATTTT. The chain has TRBV18 and TRBJ1-5, with D perhaps TRBD1 (5 bases). Looked up from germline, CDR1 is KGHSH and CDR2 is LQKENI. The CDR3 consists of 17 residues. The V end lost 3 bases, the J end lost 2 bases, and 17 bases lay between the germline ends.

This clone was observed a handful of times. No conserved phenylalanine or tryptophan ends this CDR3, so it is likely a read error. The DNA is left out, because the CDR3 cannot be placed on it with certainty; the CDR3 is given as TCRdb lists it. V gene TRBV20-1 combines with J gene TRBJ2-3; the D call of TRBD1 is as the table states it, not checked on the DNA. The CDR3 length equals 9 residues, ends included. CDR1 and CDR2 from the germline V gene are DFQATT and SNEGSKA (reference sequence). This CDR3 reads CSAPLRDSA.

This clone was counted at least ten times. The chain has TRBV23-1 and TRBJ1-1, with D uncertain. TRBV23-1 counts as an open reading frame of uncertain function. Trimming removed 5 bases from V and 4 bases from J, with 5 bases in between. This CDR3 is built from 11 residues. The CDR3 spells CASSTVTEAFF. The CDR3 DNA reads as TGCGCCAGCAGTACAGTCACTGAAGCTTTCTTT.

Only a few counts were recorded for this clone. This chain uses TRBV19 with TRBJ2-2; TRBD2 aligns across 7 bases. The germline gives CDR1 LNHDA, CDR2 SQIVND (reference sequence). With V trimmed by 7 bases and J by 3 bases, 5 bases remained unmatched. The CDR3 totals 14 residues. This chain's CDR3 is CASIQGGDTGELFF. The DNA for the CDR3 is TGTGCCAGTATCCAGGGAGGGGACACCGGGGAGCTGTTTTTT.

This clone was detected ten times or more. The chain links TRBV5-4 to TRBJ2-7; 8 nucleotides line up with TRBD1. Per germline, CDR1 SGHNT and CDR2 YYREEE (reference sequence). This CDR3 is built from 15 residues. With 2 bases clipped from V and 4 bases from J, the junction kept 8 bases outside the gene matches. The CDR3: CASSLRTGPEYEQYF. The CDR3 DNA reads TGTGCCAGCAGCTTAAGGACAGGGCCAGAATACGAGCAGTACTTC.

The table lists this clone with many counts. The gene calls are TRBV29-1 and TRBJ1-2; possibly TRBD1 for D (6 bases). V lost 4 bases and J 5 bases, leaving 17 bases between the germline ends. The CDR3 has 14 amino acids. The germline CDR1 and CDR2 sequences are SQVTM and ANQGSEA. In DNA form, the CDR3 reads TGCAGCGTTGTGCCAGGGGACCTTTTATATGGCTACACCTTC. This encodes CSVVPGDLLYGYTF.

This clone was detected ten times or more. The rearrangement links TRBV5-1 to TRBJ2-7; TRBD1 aligns across 7 bases. Germline V lookup: CDR1 SGHRS, CDR2 YFSETQ. After removal of 7 bases from V and 1 base from J, the junction contained 5 bases not matched to a gene. This CDR3 is built from 13 residues. The CDR3 sequence is CASRTGGSYEQYF. The CDR3 DNA follows: TGCGCCAGCCGGACAGGTGGGTCCTACGAGCAGTACTTC.

This clone came up many times. V gene TRBV15 combines with J gene TRBJ2-1; 10 positions agree with TRBD1. Germline V gives CDR1 LNHNV, CDR2 YYDKDF (reference sequence). Unmatched junction bases numbered 4, after V lost 3 bases and J lost 2 bases. CDR3 length: 16 amino acids. This chain's CDR3 is CATSSWDRGTYNEQFF. For the CDR3, the DNA is TGTGCCACCAGCAGCTGGGACAGGGGAACCTACAATGAGCAGTTCTTC.

Ten or more counts support this clone. V gene TRBV27 combines with J gene TRBJ2-7, with D possibly matching TRBD2 (5 bases). Germline assignment: CDR1 MNHEY and CDR2 SMNVEV (reference sequence). The CDR3 spans 15 residues. V lost 11 bases and J lost 4, with 24 bases in between. The CDR3 reads CARKEGRSSEYEQYF. CDR3 DNA: TGTGCCCGAAAAGAGGGTCGTTCCTCAGAGTACGAGCAGTACTTC.

This clone was picked up many times. The rearrangement joins TRBV19 to TRBJ1-1; maybe TRBD1 (6 bases). Trimming removed 8 bases at V and 3 bases at J, with 10 bases between. There are 12 residues in the CDR3. CDR1 is LNHDA, CDR2 SQIVND, per germline (reference sequence). CDR3 amino acids: CASGYRDTEAFF. The CDR3 region has the DNA TGTGCCAGTGGATACAGGGACACTGAAGCTTTCTTT. Supplemented by reference TRBV19 and TRBJ1-1, the full variable domain reads DGGITQSPKYLFRKEGQNVTLSCEQNLNHDAMYWYRQDPGQGLRLIYYSQIVNDFQKGDIAEGYSVSREKKESFPLTVTSAQKNPTAFYLCASGYRDTEAFFGQGTRLTVV.

This clone was recorded many times. This chain uses TRBV9 with TRBJ2-3; D is unresolved. Germline V lookup: CDR1 SGDLS, CDR2 YYNGEE. The ends were cut back, 0 bases at V and 0 bases at J, with 8 bases in the middle. The CDR3 length is 15 residues. This CDR3 is CASSVESHSTDTQYF. In DNA, the CDR3 is TGTGCCAGCAGCGTAGAGAGCCACAGCACAGATACGCAGTATTTT.

Ten or more counts support this clone. The chain uses TRBV14 and TRBJ2-5, with 9 bases identical to TRBD1. V was clipped by 5 bases and J by 5 bases; unmatched bases: 12. CDR1 SGHDN and CDR2 FVKESK come from the germline V gene. CDR3 length: 16 residues. In DNA form, the CDR3 reads TGTGCCAGCAGCTACAGGGGGCACCCCCTGGTCGAGACCCAGTACTTC. Its translation: CASSYRGHPLVETQYF.

The sample holds a few counts of this clone. This chain connects TRBV9 to TRBJ2-3, with a weak D call TRBD2 (7 bases). From germline, CDR1 is SGDLS and CDR2 YYNGEE. This CDR3 spans 15 amino acids. The V end was cut by 3 bases, the J end by 8 bases, with 19 bases between. The CDR3 nucleotides are TGTGCCAGCAGCGGCTTAGGGGGGGCGATGGGTACGCAGTATTTT. This sequence encodes CASSGLGGAMGTQYF.

This clone was counted ten times or more. This chain links TRBV5-5 with TRBJ1-4, with D possibly TRBD1 on 6 matching bases. Looked up from germline, CDR1 is SGHKS and CDR2 is YYEKEE (reference sequence). The V gene lost 4 bases and the J gene lost 8 bases, with 15 bases spanning the gap. This CDR3 spans 14 amino acids. CDR3 nucleotide sequence: TGTGCCAGCAGCACCGTCCGACAGGACGAAAAACTGTTTTTT. This translates into CASSTVRQDEKLFF.

There are many counts of this clone. This chain connects TRBV7-9 to TRBJ2-7; D possibly corresponds to TRBD2 (7 bases). CDR1 and CDR2 (germline): SEHNR, FQNEAQ (reference sequence). V was cut by 5 bases and J by 0 bases, with 14 bases left in between. The CDR3 has 15 residues. CDR3 sequence: CASSPRGGVSYEQYF. The DNA of the CDR3 is TGTGCCAGCAGCCCTAGGGGGGGGGTCTCCTACGAGCAGTACTTC.

This clone occurred many times. The chain has TRBV7-9 and TRBJ2-7, with D possibly TRBD2 on 5 matching bases. The CDR3 has 13 residues. The germline gives CDR1 SEHNR, CDR2 FQNEAQ (reference sequence). V lost 5 bases, J lost 3 bases, and 11 bases lay in between. The CDR3, as DNA: TGTGCCAGCAGCCCCCCCGGGATCTACGAGCAGTACTTC. Translating it yields CASSPPGIYEQYF.

This clone was counted many times. The chain has TRBV11-2 and TRBJ2-3, with D perhaps matching TRBD2 (5 bases). V lost 4 bases to trimming and J lost 2 bases, with 16 bases between them. Germline CDR1 SGHAT, CDR2 FQNNGV. This CDR3 has 16 amino acids. The CDR3 sequence is CASSSYGDGNTDTQYF. In DNA form, the CDR3 reads TGTGCCAGCAGCTCCTACGGGGATGGTAACACAGATACGCAGTATTTT.

This clone was picked up many times. This chain joins TRBV6-6 and TRBJ2-7, with D perhaps matching TRBD2 (6 bases). Trimming stripped 7 bases from V and 3 bases from J, with 16 bases between. There are 14 residues in the CDR3. Germline assignment: CDR1 MNHNY and CDR2 SVGAGI (reference sequence). The CDR3 is CASTSRGINYEQYF. The DNA for the CDR3 is TGTGCCAGCACCTCACGCGGGATAAACTACGAGCAGTACTTC.

The table lists this clone with a few counts. Here the CDR3 DNA reads TGCGCCAGCAGCTTGGGGGGGCGCATTCTTTCGAACACCGGGGAGCTGTTTTTT. Protein: CASSLGGRILSNTGELFF. This chain joins TRBV5-1 and TRBJ2-2, with D tentatively TRBD1 (6 bases). V was trimmed by 0 bases and J by 0 bases, leaving 15 bases between them. The CDR3 sequence is 18 residues long. Germline-derived CDR1 and CDR2 are SGHRS and YFSETQ.

This clone occurred many times. The V call is TRBV7-9, the J call TRBJ2-1; D call uncertain. This CDR3 is built from 12 residues. V lost 5 bases to trimming and J lost 6 bases, with 8 bases between them. Germline CDR1 and CDR2: SEHNR and FQNEAQ (reference sequence). CDR3 nucleotide sequence: TGTGCCAGCAGCCCGTCGGGCAATGAGCAGTTCTTC. Protein product: CASSPSGNEQFF.

This clone was recorded at least ten times. The chain has TRBV19 and TRBJ2-5; 8 bases agree with TRBD1. Germline CDR1 is LNHDA and CDR2 is SQIVND (reference sequence). The V gene end was trimmed by 10 bases and the J gene end by 4 bases; junction bases not matched to a gene: 17. CDR3 length equals 16 residues. The CDR3 loop reads CATHPYGQGLGETQYF. CDR3 nucleotide sequence: TGTGCCACCCACCCCTACGGACAGGGCTTGGGAGAGACCCAGTACTTC.

This clone was detected ten times or more. The chain uses TRBV10-3 and TRBJ1-5; maybe TRBD1 (5 bases). The CDR3 runs to 15 residues. Germline V CDR1 and CDR2: ENHRY, SYGVKD. V was clipped by 3 bases and J by 5 bases, with 14 bases between them. CDR3 sequence reads: CAISEGGPGHQPQHF. DNA of the CDR3: TGTGCCATCAGTGAAGGTGGGCCAGGGCATCAGCCCCAGCATTTT.